This T cell receptor beta chain was sequenced for a study of blood T cell repertoires in COVID-19. The overall study: Material from acute and convalescent COVID-19 was sourced from the United States, Italy and Spain.

V shed 3 bases, J shed 8 bases, and the junction held 5 bases outside the gene matches. Per the germline V gene, CDR1 is MNHNS and CDR2 is SASEGT. The CDR3 covers 15 residues. Study processing details: Nucleated cell number was recorded as an estimate derived from reference gene primer amplification. Some clones are missing from TCRdb's copy, which holds only in-frame ones; the method was immunoSEQ multiplex PCR. V, J and clone size are taken as reported in that table, and D and trimming were inferred from the DNA itself. The sample shows approximately 40,000 clones, around 90% of them seen only once.

The chain links TRBV6-1 to TRBJ2-1; TRBD2 agrees at 12 bases. The sample comprised peripheral blood. The receptor was isolated from a woman in her 70s with acute or convalescent COVID-19. This CDR3 reads CASSDTSGGRYEQFF. Here the CDR3 DNA reads TGTGCCAGCAGTGATACTAGCGGGGGGCGGTATGAGCAGTTCTTC.